These 19 T cell receptor beta chains share one sample of origin, sequenced in a study of OX40 agonist ivuxolimab in advanced cancers. The table came from immunoSEQ multiplex PCR; TCRdb's copy has only in-frame clones and leaves some out. Here the sample spans some 14,000 clones, 80% being singletons. Sequenced here: CD4+ or CD8+ T cells sorted from blood, sampled in a trial of the OX40 agonist ivuxolimab. These receptors all stem from an adult with an advanced solid tumor such as melanoma, head and neck, liver or kidney cancer.

This rearrangement joins TRBV7-6 to TRBJ2-3; 9 nucleotides line up with TRBD2. The V gene's germline CDR1 is SGHVS and CDR2 FNYEAQ. The CDR3 is 19 amino acids. V dropped 5 bases and J dropped 2; count of bases not matched to a gene: 17. CDR3 bases: TGTGCCAGCAGCCCCTGGGCGGGGGTTAGCGGGAGAGTCACAGATACGCAGTATTTT. Residues: CASSPWAGVSGRVTDTQYF.

By share, this clone counts as large (0.1 to 1%). The gene calls are TRBV4-1 and TRBJ1-2; the match to TRBD1 covers 12 bases. Germline CDR1 and CDR2: MGHRA and YSYEKL. The CDR3 sequence is 17 residues long. V shed 0 bases and J 7 bases; nucleotides not matched to a gene: 9. The CDR3 loop reads CASSQDMGTGGAGGYTF. For the CDR3, the DNA is TGCGCCAGCAGCCAAGATATGGGGACAGGGGGCGCGGGTGGCTACACCTTC.

This clone is medium-sized. This sequence joins TRBV27 and TRBJ1-2; D is uncertain. The germline V and J ends were trimmed by 6 bases and 6 bases, with 14 bases remaining between them. Germline values: CDR1 MNHEY, CDR2 SMNVEV (reference sequence). The CDR3 sequence is 13 residues long. The CDR3 sequence: CASRRLDTDGYTF. DNA of the CDR3: TGTGCCAGCAGACGACTAGACACGGATGGCTACACCTTC.

V and J are TRBV4-1 and TRBJ2-1, with D tentatively TRBD2 (6 bases). V was cut by 1 base and J by 12 bases, with 19 bases left in between. CDR1 MGHRA and CDR2 YSYEKL come from the germline V gene. This CDR3 has 15 amino acids. CDR3 bases: TGCGCCAGCAGCCAAGGAGAGGTAGCGGATCCCGGGCAGTTCTTC. Its protein is CASSQGEVADPGQFF.

The chain recombines TRBV9 with TRBJ2-1; TRBD1 agrees at 7 bases. V lost 2 bases and J lost 9; bases outside the gene matches: 8. CDR3 length: 14 residues. The germline V gene has CDR1 SGDLS and CDR2 YYNGEE. As DNA, the CDR3 is TGTGCCAGCAGCGTGGCGTACAGGGGCGTTGAGCAGTTCTTC. This encodes CASSVAYRGVEQFF.

The CDR3 sequence: CASSGFGQYF. CDR3 DNA sequence: TGTGCCAGCAGTGGGTTTGGGCAGTACTTC. This sequence joins TRBV2 and TRBJ2-7; D not certain. V lost 4 bases, J lost 9 bases, and 7 bases lay in between. The CDR3 is 10 amino acids. Germline V gene sequence: CDR1 SNHLY, CDR2 FYNNEI.

Of note for this clone: The sample contains more than one DNA sequence encoding this CDR3. The chain combines TRBV27 with TRBJ2-7; 9 nucleotides agree with TRBD1. This CDR3 has 14 residues. From germline, CDR1 is MNHEY and CDR2 SMNVEV (reference sequence). With V trimmed by 3 bases and J by 7 bases, 7 bases remained unmatched. The CDR3 nucleotides are TGTGCCAGCAGTTTGCCGGGACAGGGTAAGGAGCAGTACTTC. It is translated as CASSLPGQGKEQYF.

This clone is termed medium-sized. The genes are TRBV27 and TRBJ1-5, with D maybe TRBD1 (5 bases). Germline loops: CDR1 MNHEY, CDR2 SMNVEV (reference sequence). CDR3 length: 13 residues. The V and J ends lost 9 bases and 6 bases respectively, with 15 bases between them. The CDR3 sequence: CASKRGGSQPQHF. The CDR3 DNA reads as TGTGCCAGTAAGCGGGGGGGTAGTCAGCCCCAGCATTTT.

The chain uses TRBV27 and TRBJ1-1; 9 bases agree with TRBD1. V was pared by 6 bases and J by 5 bases, with 7 bases of the junction left unmatched. The length of the CDR3 is 14 residues. Germline CDR1 reads MNHEY; CDR2 reads SMNVEV (reference sequence). CDR3 amino acids: CASSEQGAKTEAFF. The CDR3 DNA sequence: TGTGCCAGCAGCGAACAGGGGGCGAAGACTGAAGCTTTCTTT.

The chain is built from TRBV7-9 and TRBJ2-1; 7 positions agree with TRBD2. With 5 bases clipped from V and 7 bases from J, the junction kept 8 bases outside the gene matches. This CDR3 region has 14 residues. From germline, CDR1 is SEHNR and CDR2 FQNEAQ (reference sequence). The CDR3 loop is CASSRTSSVNEQFF. For the CDR3, the DNA is TGTGCCAGCAGCCGGACTAGTTCGGTGAATGAGCAGTTCTTC. Complete variable domain (other parts from reference TRBV7-9 and TRBJ2-1): DTGVSQNPRHKITKRGQNVTFRCDPISEHNRLYWYRQTLGQGPEFLTYFQNEAQLEKSRLLSDRFSAERPKGSFSTLEIQRTEQGDSAMYLCASSRTSSVNEQFFGPGTRLTVL.

The rearrangement links TRBV5-6 to TRBJ2-5; no clear D gene. The CDR3 is made up of 14 amino acids. Trimming left V 4 bases short and J 0 bases short, with 10 bases between. Germline CDR1 SGHDT, CDR2 YYEEEE. The CDR3 region has the DNA TGTGCCAGCAGCCCAAGGTCGTACCAAGAGACCCAGTACTTC. Encoded protein: CASSPRSYQETQYF.

This clone was detected once. The chain links TRBV30 to TRBJ2-7, with a weak D call TRBD1 (6 bases). The length of the CDR3 is 12 residues. V lost 1 base, J lost 3 bases, and 7 bases lay in between. CDR1 is GTSNPN and CDR2 is SVGIG in the germline V gene (reference sequence). The CDR3 loop reads CAWSADSYEQYF. The CDR3 region has the DNA TGTGCCTGGAGTGCGGACAGCTACGAGCAGTACTTC. Filled out from reference TRBV30 and TRBJ2-7, the complete variable domain reads SQTIHQWPATLVQPVGSPLSLECTVEGTSNPNLYWYRQAAGRGLQLLFYSVGIGQISSEVPQNLSASRPQDRQFILSSKKLLLSDSGFYLCAWSADSYEQYFGPGTRLTVT.

This chain uses TRBV6-1 with TRBJ2-7; TRBD2 matches at 7 bases. The germline V gene has CDR1 MNHNS and CDR2 SASEGT. V shed 1 base and J 1 base; nucleotides not matched to a gene: 10. The CDR3 is 17 amino acids. CDR3 region: CASSEEVGLAESYEQYF. The CDR3 bases are TGTGCCAGCAGTGAAGAGGTGGGGCTAGCGGAGTCCTACGAGCAGTACTTC.

V is TRBV19 and J is TRBJ2-3; TRBD2 might be the D (6 bases). The V gene lost 3 bases and the J gene lost 6 bases, with 19 bases spanning the gap. Germline assignment: CDR1 LNHDA and CDR2 SQIVND (reference sequence). The CDR3 totals 16 residues. CDR3 nucleotides: TGTGCCAGTAGTATGTATTCGGGGGAGCTGGCGGATACGCAGTATTTT. Its protein is CASSMYSGELADTQYF.

The CDR3 DNA sequence: TGTGCCAGCAGCTTAGCGGGGACAGATCGGGCAGATACGCAGTATTTT. This translates into CASSLAGTDRADTQYF. The J gene is TRBJ2-3, the V gene TRBV7-9, with 7 nucleotides matching TRBD1. Germline assignment: CDR1 SEHNR and CDR2 FQNEAQ (reference sequence). The ends lost 0 bases at V and 4 bases at J; junction bases unmatched: 7. The CDR3 contains 16 residues.

The V and J genes are TRBV7-9 and TRBJ1-2; possible D gene TRBD1, 5 bases. The germline V and J ends were trimmed by 5 bases and 3 bases, with 13 bases remaining between them. CDR3 length: 14 amino acids. Looked up from germline, CDR1 is SEHNR and CDR2 is FQNEAQ (reference sequence). The CDR3 region has the DNA TGTGCCAGCAGCCCCTTGGGGCTGCACTATGGCTACACCTTC. Translated: CASSPLGLHYGYTF.

V usage is TRBV28 and J usage is TRBJ1-2; no clear D gene. This CDR3 comprises 17 residues. Trimming took 2 bases from V and 0 from J, leaving 16 bases between them. From germline, CDR1 is MDHEN and CDR2 SYDVKM. The CDR3 DNA reads TGTGCCAGCAGTTTAAATGGGCAGGCCCGAGCTAACTATGGCTACACCTTC. Amino acid sequence: CASSLNGQARANYGYTF.

The chain is built from TRBV29-1 and TRBJ2-7, with 11 nucleotides matching TRBD2. V shed 4 bases, J shed 1 base, and the junction held 0 bases outside the gene matches. Germline V gene lookup returns CDR1 SQVTM and CDR2 ANQGSEA. The CDR3 length is 13 residues. The CDR3: CSVGLAGSYEQYF. CDR3 nucleotides: TGCAGCGTTGGACTAGCGGGGTCCTACGAGCAGTACTTC.

The chain employs TRBV27 and TRBJ1-1; perhaps TRBD1 as D (5 bases). The CDR3 has 14 amino acids. CDR1 and CDR2 from the germline V gene are MNHEY and SMNVEV (reference sequence). Trimming took 6 bases from V and 0 from J, leaving 11 bases between them. As DNA, the CDR3 is TGTGCCAGCAGCCCTTGGGGGATGAACACTGAAGCTTTCTTT. Translation: CASSPWGMNTEAFF.